The 24 T cell receptor beta chains listed next were all sequenced from one sample in a study of T cells in tuberculosis. Profiling relied on immunoSEQ multiplex PCR, and the TCRdb table lists in-frame clones only, not all of them. The sample has some 29,000 clones; 90% are singletons. Source material: PBMCs. The origin of the receptors is a donor between 10 and 35 years old with latent tuberculosis or without tuberculosis infection.

This chain joins TRBV28 and TRBJ1-1; 9 nucleotides line up with TRBD1. CDR3 size: 17 residues. Unmatched junction bases numbered 16, after V lost 5 bases and J lost 6 bases. CDR1 and CDR2 from the germline V gene are MDHEN and SYDVKM. The chain's CDR3 is CASSHFRDRVIEAEAFF. CDR3 DNA: TGTGCCAGCAGTCATTTCCGGGACAGGGTGATAGAAGCTGAAGCTTTCTTT.

The chain uses TRBV6-1 and TRBJ1-5, with a possible D match to TRBD1 (6 bases). This CDR3 is 16 amino acids long. Germline values: CDR1 MNHNS, CDR2 SASEGT. V was clipped by 0 bases and J by 7 bases, with 16 bases between them. The CDR3 DNA reads as TGTGCCAGCAGTGAAGCCATCGGACAGATTGACCAGCCCCAGCATTTT. Translating it yields CASSEAIGQIDQPQHF.

The rearrangement links TRBV6-4 to TRBJ2-3, with D uncertain. This CDR3 has 14 residues. Germline V gene sequence: CDR1 MRHNA, CDR2 SNTAGT. Trimming removed 3 bases from V and 2 bases from J, with 9 bases in between. The CDR3 region has the DNA TGTGCCAGCAGTGAAAGCGACCTCACAGATACGCAGTATTTT. It encodes CASSESDLTDTQYF.

The V and J genes are TRBV11-2 and TRBJ2-2; tentatively, D is TRBD2 (7 bases). This CDR3 is 15 amino acids long. The germline gives CDR1 SGHAT, CDR2 FQNNGV. V lost 3 bases and J 3 bases, leaving 11 bases between the germline ends. CDR3 sequence reads: CASSFRGGHTGELFF. For the CDR3, the DNA is TGTGCCAGCAGCTTTAGGGGGGGCCACACCGGGGAGCTGTTTTTT. Full variable domain (remainder filled in from reference TRBV11-2 and TRBJ2-2): EAGVAQSPRYKIIEKRQSVAFWCNPISGHATLYWYQQILGQGPKLLIQFQNNGVVDDSQLPKDRFSAERLKGVDSTLKIQPAKLEDSAVYLCASSFRGGHTGELFFGEGSRLTVL.

This sequence joins TRBV6-1 and TRBJ2-5; 8 bases are shared with TRBD1. The CDR3 has 14 residues. Unmatched junction bases numbered 6, after V lost 7 bases and J lost 2 bases. The germline CDR1 and CDR2 sequences are MNHNS and SASEGT. The CDR3 sequence: CASITGQVQETQYF. CDR3 bases: TGTGCCAGCATTACGGGACAGGTACAAGAGACCCAGTACTTC.

J is TRBJ2-1 and V is TRBV19; 7 bases agree with TRBD2. Trimming removed 6 bases from V and 6 bases from J; junction bases left unmatched: 11. The CDR3 is 15 residues long. Germline V gene lookup returns CDR1 LNHDA and CDR2 SQIVND (reference sequence). The CDR3 here is CASRRGDRETNEQFF. CDR3 coding DNA: TGTGCCAGTAGACGGGGGGACCGCGAAACCAATGAGCAGTTCTTC.

The CDR3 bases are TGTGCCAGCTCACCAGGTGGAGGAGATACGCAGTATTTT. This gives the protein CASSPGGGDTQYF. The chain carries TRBV18 and TRBJ2-3, with D tentatively TRBD2 (5 bases). In germline, CDR1 is KGHSH, CDR2 LQKENI. V lost 2 bases and J 5 bases, leaving 8 bases between the germline ends. The CDR3 contains 13 residues.

The gene calls are TRBV11-2 and TRBJ1-2; 9 bases line up with TRBD1. With V trimmed by 5 bases and J by 8 bases, 12 bases remained unmatched. CDR3 size: 15 residues. CDR1 is SGHAT and CDR2 is FQNNGV in the germline V gene. The CDR3 DNA is TGTGCCAGCAGCCCCCAAGGACAGGGGCTAGGAGGCTACACCTTC. As protein: CASSPQGQGLGGYTF.

V usage is TRBV18 and J usage is TRBJ2-3; the D gene is possibly TRBD1 (6 bases). CDR1 and CDR2 from the germline V gene are KGHSH and LQKENI. V was pared by 6 bases and J by 0 bases, with 13 bases between. This CDR3 contains 15 residues. The CDR3, as DNA: TGTGCCAGCTCGTCAGACAGGACGAGCACAGATACGCAGTATTTT. This gives the protein CASSSDRTSTDTQYF.

The V call is TRBV2, the J call TRBJ2-5, with 10 bases fitting TRBD2. CDR3 length equals 16 residues. Germline V gene data show CDR1 as SNHLY and CDR2 as FYNNEI. V shed 7 bases and J 2 bases; nucleotides not matched to a gene: 10. CDR3 nucleotide sequence: TGTGCCAGCAACGAAGATCTAGCGGGGGTACAAGAGACCCAGTACTTC. Encoded protein: CASNEDLAGVQETQYF.

The V and J genes are TRBV11-2 and TRBJ2-1; 10 bases agree with TRBD2. Germline V CDR1 and CDR2: SGHAT, FQNNGV. CDR3 size: 14 residues. V was clipped by 6 bases and J by 8 bases; unmatched bases: 7. CDR3 loop: CASSSGGSPDEQFF. The CDR3 DNA reads TGTGCCAGCAGTAGCGGGGGGTCCCCGGATGAGCAGTTCTTC.

The chain employs TRBV10-3 and TRBJ2-4; weak D call: TRBD1 (6 bases). This CDR3 region has 15 residues. Deletions cut 10 bases from V and 6 bases from J, with 22 bases between. CDR1 and CDR2 (germline): ENHRY, SYGVKD. The CDR3 loop reads CATNDRQGLGNIQYF. The CDR3 coding sequence is TGTGCCACCAATGACCGGCAGGGGCTAGGAAACATTCAGTACTTC.

Only one count was recorded for this clone. The chain employs TRBV6-6 and TRBJ2-5; D remains ambiguous. V was shortened by 7 bases and J by 2 bases, with 20 bases between the two germline ends. Looked up from germline, CDR1 is MNHNY and CDR2 is SVGAGI (reference sequence). CDR3 length equals 16 residues. The CDR3 sequence is CASTVALYGDQETQYF. DNA of the CDR3: TGTGCCAGCACGGTAGCCCTGTACGGCGATCAAGAGACCCAGTACTTC.

The CDR3: CSARRGDVGHF. The CDR3 DNA reads TGCAGTGCTAGGCGGGGCGATGTGGGCCACTTT. J is TRBJ1-6 and V is TRBV20-1; D perhaps matches TRBD1 (5 bases). Trimming took 3 bases from V and 18 from J, leaving 15 bases between them. This CDR3 comprises 11 residues. CDR1 and CDR2 (germline): DFQATT, SNEGSKA (reference sequence).

The chain has TRBV10-1 and TRBJ2-1; D may be TRBD1 (7 bases). The CDR3 consists of 14 residues. CDR1 and CDR2 from the germline V gene are WNHNN and SYGVQD (reference sequence). V was clipped by 7 bases and J by 7 bases, with 17 bases between them. CDR3 in DNA: TGCGCCAGCAAAGACTTACAGGGGAGGAATGAGCAGTTCTTC. As protein: CASKDLQGRNEQFF.

The rearrangement joins TRBV4-1 to TRBJ1-2, with 7 bases aligning to TRBD1. The CDR3 contains 17 residues. Per germline, CDR1 MGHRA and CDR2 YSYEKL. V lost 2 bases and J lost 4; bases outside the gene matches: 13. The CDR3 loop reads CASSQPPGDSLPYGYTF. CDR3 in DNA: TGCGCCAGCAGCCAACCCCCGGGGGACAGCCTACCCTATGGCTACACCTTC.

The chain uses TRBV14 and TRBJ2-7; D is undetermined. Germline V gene lookup returns CDR1 SGHDN and CDR2 FVKESK. Trimming took off 1 base at V and 0 bases at J, with 4 bases between the two ends. This CDR3 contains 13 residues. CDR3 residues: CASSQGSSYEQYF. As DNA, the CDR3 is TGTGCCAGCAGCCAAGGGAGCTCCTACGAGCAGTACTTC.

CDR3 residues: CASSSGGNTEAFF. CDR3 DNA sequence: TGTGCCAGCTCATCAGGGGGGAACACTGAAGCTTTCTTT. The chain links TRBV18 to TRBJ1-1, with 7 bases identical to TRBD1. From germline, CDR1 is KGHSH and CDR2 LQKENI. V lost 5 bases, J lost 1 base, and 1 base stayed unmatched. CDR3 size: 13 residues.

This chain connects TRBV11-2 to TRBJ2-1; weak D call: TRBD2 (6 bases). V dropped 3 bases and J dropped 10 bases, with 10 bases sitting between them. The germline CDR1 and CDR2 sequences are SGHAT and FQNNGV. This CDR3 region has 12 residues. CDR3 bases: TGTGCCAGCAGCTTTAGTGGGGGGGAGCAGTTCTTC. Amino acid sequence: CASSFSGGEQFF. The full variable domain, in which reference TRBV11-2 and TRBJ2-1 provide the parts outside the CDR3, is EAGVAQSPRYKIIEKRQSVAFWCNPISGHATLYWYQQILGQGPKLLIQFQNNGVVDDSQLPKDRFSAERLKGVDSTLKIQPAKLEDSAVYLCASSFSGGEQFFGPGTRLTVL.

This chain connects TRBV28 to TRBJ2-7, with D possibly TRBD2 on 6 matching bases. The CDR3 has 12 residues. The germline CDR1 and CDR2 sequences are MDHEN and SYDVKM. The ends were cut back, 8 bases at V and 4 bases at J, with 12 bases in the middle. The CDR3 protein is CASVSGVYEQYF. The CDR3 DNA reads as TGTGCCAGCGTCTCGGGGGTTTACGAGCAGTACTTC.

In this sample, this clone turned up a few times. The chain links TRBV4-2 to TRBJ1-1; D remains unclear. The germline V and J ends were trimmed by 1 base and 4 bases, with 10 bases remaining between them. This CDR3 spans 14 amino acids. CDR1 is LGHNA and CDR2 is YNFKEQ in the germline V gene. In DNA, the CDR3 is TGTGCCAGCAGCCAAGGGGCGCCCAGCACTGAAGCTTTCTTT. Translated, it gives CASSQGAPSTEAFF.

The chain employs TRBV29-1 and TRBJ1-2; the D is unclear. Germline CDR1 and CDR2: SQVTM and ANQGSEA. The CDR3 spans 12 residues. Trimming shortened V by 4 bases and J by 8 bases, and 14 bases separated the two germline ends. The CDR3 sequence: CSVGNAGWGYTF. Written as DNA, the CDR3 is TGCAGCGTTGGTAATGCGGGGTGGGGCTACACCTTC.

V and J are TRBV7-2 and TRBJ2-3, with 11 nucleotides matching TRBD2. The CDR3 consists of 15 residues. Trimming removed 3 bases from V and 5 bases from J; junction bases left unmatched: 4. CDR1 SGHTA and CDR2 FQGNSA come from the germline V gene. CDR3: CASSFSGGAIDTQYF. CDR3 bases: TGTGCCAGCAGCTTTAGCGGGGGGGCGATAGATACGCAGTATTTT.

In its sample, this clone was seen once. V and J are TRBV2 and TRBJ1-3; TRBD1 might be the D (5 bases). The germline V gene encodes CDR1 SNHLY and CDR2 FYNNEI. V was clipped by 7 bases and J by 4 bases, with 14 bases between them. CDR3 length: 14 amino acids. The CDR3 loop is CASTRQLSGNTIYF. DNA for the CDR3: TGTGCCAGCACGCGACAGCTGTCCGGAAACACCATATATTTT.